The TCR beta chain described here comes from a study of T-cell memory formation after mild COVID-19. About the research overall: Clustering of TCRs was largely donor specific.

Per germline, CDR1 LNHDA and CDR2 SQIVND (reference sequence). This CDR3 has 16 residues. The V segment lost 7 bases and the J segment 9 bases; nucleotides outside the gene matches: 13. 5'RACE with constant-segment primers built TCRalpha and TCRbeta cDNA libraries with UMIs. TCRdb re-derived calls from the 5' RACE reads in MiXCR, one entry per CDR3 protein. The sample consists of some 190,000 distinct CDR3 sequences, 15% to 20% of them appearing once. On this clonotype itself: As yet, its antigen is unknown.

Study-wide results and limits: Clones shrinking between day 15 and 85 showed a balanced CD4/CD8 split, and those that grew later tilted toward CD4+. CM and EM subsets held most contracting CD4+ clones; EMRA held CD8+ ones.

The V and J genes are TRBV19 and TRBJ2-1; 12 nucleotides line up with TRBD1. The source material was PBMCs or a T cell subset sorted from them (not recorded which). This receptor was taken from an adult woman who had mild COVID-19 (a few samples of this study predate the infection). Cell type and time point are not known. The CDR3 loop is CASTPSGTGGFGEQFF. The CDR3 nucleotides are TGTGCCAGTACCCCGTCAGGGACAGGGGGCTTTGGTGAGCAGTTCTTC.